The 5 T cell receptor beta chains below were found in one sample sequenced in a study of neoadjuvant anti-PD-1 for oral cavity cancer. The table came from immunoSEQ multiplex PCR; TCRdb's copy has only in-frame clones and leaves some out. The sample holds 60,000 to 75,000 clones, around 80% seen once. The source material was PBMCs, sampled before nivolumab (anti-PD-1) treatment. These receptors were collected from a person aged 35-79 years with oral cavity squamous cell carcinoma.

The chain is built from TRBV6-5 and TRBJ2-7; D is uncertain. V was cut by 0 bases and J by 4 bases, with 13 bases left in between. Germline assignment: CDR1 MNHEY and CDR2 SVGAGI. The CDR3 is 15 amino acids. CDR3 region: CASSYSSNTAYEQYF. The CDR3 nucleotides are TGTGCCAGCAGTTACTCATCTAACACCGCGTACGAGCAGTACTTC.

The chain is built from TRBV27 and TRBJ2-7, with D perhaps assigned TRBD1 or TRBD2 (6 bases each). Trimming cost V 8 bases and J 1 base, with 21 bases left between them. This CDR3 is built from 16 residues. CDR1 and CDR2 (germline): MNHEY, SMNVEV (reference sequence). The CDR3 DNA sequence: TGTGCCAGCGGGGGCCCATCCGGCGGGGATTCCTACGAGCAGTACTTC. Its protein is CASGGPSGGDSYEQYF.

The CDR3 here is CASSAAQGWQETQYF. CDR3 sequence (DNA): TGTGCCAGCAGCGCGGCGCAGGGGTGGCAAGAGACCCAGTACTTC. V usage is TRBV9 and J usage is TRBJ2-5, with D possibly being TRBD1 (6 bases). The V end was cut by 3 bases, the J end by 2 bases, with 14 bases between. The germline V gene has CDR1 SGDLS and CDR2 YYNGEE. This CDR3 has 15 amino acids.

The chain recombines TRBV6-6 with TRBJ1-4; perhaps TRBD1 as D (6 bases). The CDR3 contains 16 residues. With 6 bases removed from V and 3 bases from J, the gap between germline ends came to 17 bases. Looked up from germline, CDR1 is MNHNY and CDR2 is SVGAGI (reference sequence). CDR3 region: CASRPGGFRSNEKLFF. The CDR3 DNA reads as TGTGCCAGCAGACCGGGGGGCTTCAGGTCTAATGAAAAACTGTTTTTT.

V usage is TRBV7-8 and J usage is TRBJ2-3, with D maybe TRBD1 (5 bases). Trimming shortened V by 5 bases and J by 0 bases, and 12 bases separated the two germline ends. Germline CDR1 SGHVS, CDR2 FQNEAQ. This CDR3 spans 15 amino acids. The CDR3 is CASSVDISSTDTQYF. The CDR3 DNA reads as TGTGCCAGCAGCGTGGACATATCTAGCACAGATACGCAGTATTTT. The full variable domain, its missing parts supplied by reference TRBV7-8 and TRBJ2-3, is GAGVSQSPRYKVAKRGQDVALRCDPISGHVSLFWYQQALGQGPEFLTYFQNEAQLDKSGLPSDRFFAERPEGSVSTLKIQRTQQEDSAVYLCASSVDISSTDTQYFGPGTRLTVL.